This entry lists 9 T cell receptor beta chains sequenced from one sample in a study of chronic HIV infection and antiretroviral therapy. TCRdb reprocessed the 5' RACE reads with MiXCR, giving one entry per CDR3 protein. Of 40,000 to 60,000 distinct CDR3 sequences in the sample, approximately 19% were seen once. Sequenced: peripheral blood. Source of these receptors: an adult who had HIV and had not received antiretroviral therapy, or was an uninfected healthy control (not recorded which).

For the CDR3, the DNA is TGCGCCAGCAGGGAAACCCTAGGCGATTCACCCCTCCACTTT. Amino acids: CASRETLGDSPLHF. The rearrangement uses TRBV10-2 and TRBJ1-6; D is unclear. CDR1 is WSHSY, CDR2 SAAADI, per germline. CDR3 length equals 14 residues. V was pared by 6 bases and J by 8 bases, with 14 bases between.

This clonotype occurred a few times. The chain combines TRBV3-1 with TRBJ2-1, with 7 bases matching TRBD2. The CDR3 has 13 residues. Trimming at V came to 1 base and at J to 9 bases, leaving 3 bases not matched to a gene. CDR1 and CDR2 (germline): LGHDT, YNNKEL (reference sequence). The CDR3 loop is CASSQGGGSEQFF. CDR3 in DNA: TGTGCCAGCAGCCAAGGGGGAGGGAGTGAGCAGTTCTTC.

The chain is built from TRBV24-1 and TRBJ2-3; 7 nucleotides agree with TRBD2. V trimming: 5 bases; J trimming: 0 bases; junction bases outside the gene matches: 1. This CDR3 is 14 amino acids long. From germline, CDR1 is KGHDR and CDR2 SFDVKD. The CDR3 coding sequence is TGTGCCACCAGTGTTAGCGGGAGCACAGATACGCAGTATTTT. Protein: CATSVSGSTDTQYF.

This clonotype was seen more than once but under ten times. The rearrangement joins TRBV5-1 to TRBJ2-7; the match to TRBD1 covers 10 bases. Germline CDR1 reads SGHRS; CDR2 reads YFSETQ. The CDR3 consists of 14 residues. V lost 5 bases and J lost 6; bases outside the gene matches: 8. The DNA of the CDR3 is TGCGCCAGCAGAACCGGGACAGGGGAGGGCGAGCAGTACTTC. This gives the protein CASRTGTGEGEQYF.

This clonotype was seen a handful of times. The chain combines TRBV3-1 with TRBJ2-1; 9 bases fit TRBD1. The CDR3 has 15 amino acids. J was trimmed by 9 bases and V by 1 base; bases with no gene match: 7. Per the germline V gene, CDR1 is LGHDT and CDR2 is YNNKEL (reference sequence). The DNA for the CDR3 is TGTGCCAGCAGCCAAGCCGGGACAGGGTACGGTGAGCAGTTCTTC. This translates into CASSQAGTGYGEQFF.

J is TRBJ2-1 and V is TRBV3-1, with D hard to call. V gave up 0 bases and J gave up 12 bases, with 9 bases separating them. Germline CDR1 is LGHDT and CDR2 is YNNKEL (reference sequence). The CDR3 contains 12 residues. CDR3 bases: TGTGCCAGCAGCCAAGATCTGGGCTGGCAGTTCTTC. It translates to CASSQDLGWQFF.

Written as DNA, the CDR3 is TGCAGCGTTGAAGTAGGAGGGGGTCGGGGCTACAATGAGCAGTTCTTC. Protein sequence: CSVEVGGGRGYNEQFF. The genes are TRBV29-1 and TRBJ2-1; D may match TRBD1 or TRBD2 (6 bases each). Trimming took 1 base from V and 3 from J, leaving 16 bases between them. The CDR3 totals 16 residues. Per germline, CDR1 SQVTM and CDR2 ANQGSEA.

The V and J genes are TRBV11-1 and TRBJ2-2; no clear D gene. V was pared by 3 bases and J by 1 base, with 3 bases between. The CDR3 has 13 amino acids. Germline CDR1 SGHAT, CDR2 FQDESV (reference sequence). The CDR3: CASSFLNTGELFF. The CDR3 DNA reads TGTGCCAGCAGCTTCCTGAACACCGGGGAGCTGTTTTTT.

This clonotype was seen many times. The genes are TRBV6-5 and TRBJ1-2, with a weak D call TRBD1 (5 bases). This CDR3 spans 14 amino acids. V shed 6 bases and J shed 5 bases, with 16 bases lying between them. Germline V gene data show CDR1 as MNHEY and CDR2 as SVGAGI. The CDR3 DNA reads as TGTGCCAGCAGGTCCGCGATGGGACCTTATGGCTACACCTTC. This codes for CASRSAMGPYGYTF.